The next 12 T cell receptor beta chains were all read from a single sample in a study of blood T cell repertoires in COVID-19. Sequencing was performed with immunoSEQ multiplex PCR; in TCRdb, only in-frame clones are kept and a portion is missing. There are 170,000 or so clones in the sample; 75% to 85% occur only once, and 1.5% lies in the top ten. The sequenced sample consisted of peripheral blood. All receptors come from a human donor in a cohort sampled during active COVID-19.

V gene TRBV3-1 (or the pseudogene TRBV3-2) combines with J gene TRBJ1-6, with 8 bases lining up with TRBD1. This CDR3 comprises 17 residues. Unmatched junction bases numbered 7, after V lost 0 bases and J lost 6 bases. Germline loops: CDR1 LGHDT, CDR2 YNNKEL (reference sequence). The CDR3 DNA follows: TGTGCCAGCAGCCAAGATCGGGGCAGGGGGCTTAATTCACCCCTCCACTTT. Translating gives CASSQDRGRGLNSPLHF.

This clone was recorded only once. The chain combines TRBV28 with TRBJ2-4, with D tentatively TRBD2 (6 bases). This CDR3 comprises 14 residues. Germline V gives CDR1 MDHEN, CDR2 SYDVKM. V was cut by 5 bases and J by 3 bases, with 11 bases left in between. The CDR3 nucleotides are TGTGCCAGCAGTAGTTCTAGCGTCAAAAACATTCAGTACTTC. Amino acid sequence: CASSSSSVKNIQYF.

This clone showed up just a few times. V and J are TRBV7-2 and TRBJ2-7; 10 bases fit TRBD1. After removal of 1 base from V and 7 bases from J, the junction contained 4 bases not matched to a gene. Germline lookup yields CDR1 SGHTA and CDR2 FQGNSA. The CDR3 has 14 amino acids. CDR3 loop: CASSLGTGGREQYF. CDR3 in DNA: TGTGCCAGCAGCTTAGGGACAGGGGGTCGGGAGCAGTACTTC.

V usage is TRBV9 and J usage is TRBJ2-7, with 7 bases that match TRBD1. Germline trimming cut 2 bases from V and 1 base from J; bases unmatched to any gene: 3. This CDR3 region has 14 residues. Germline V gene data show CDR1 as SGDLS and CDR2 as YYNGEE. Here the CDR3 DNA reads TGTGCCAGCAGCGTGAGGGACAGATCCTACGAGCAGTACTTC. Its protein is CASSVRDRSYEQYF.

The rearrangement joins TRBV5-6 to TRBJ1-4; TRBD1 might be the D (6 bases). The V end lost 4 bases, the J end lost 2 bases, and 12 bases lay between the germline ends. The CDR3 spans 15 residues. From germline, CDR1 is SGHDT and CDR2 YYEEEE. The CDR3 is CASSVTGSTNEKLFF. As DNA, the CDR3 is TGTGCCAGCAGCGTTACAGGGTCCACTAATGAAAAACTGTTTTTT.

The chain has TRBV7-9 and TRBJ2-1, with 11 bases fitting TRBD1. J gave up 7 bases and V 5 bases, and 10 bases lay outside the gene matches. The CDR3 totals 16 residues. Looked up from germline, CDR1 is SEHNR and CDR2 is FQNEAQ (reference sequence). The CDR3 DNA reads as TGTGCCAGCAGCCCAAAGGGACAGGGGGAGGGTAATGAGCAGTTCTTC. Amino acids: CASSPKGQGEGNEQFF.

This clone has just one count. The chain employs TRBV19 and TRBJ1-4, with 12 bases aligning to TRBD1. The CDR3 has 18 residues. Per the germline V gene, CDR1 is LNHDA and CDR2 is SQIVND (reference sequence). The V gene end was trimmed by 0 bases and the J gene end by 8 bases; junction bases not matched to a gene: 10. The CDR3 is CASSIERDRGRIDEKLFF. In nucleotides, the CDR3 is TGTGCCAGTAGTATAGAGCGGGACAGGGGGCGCATCGACGAAAAACTGTTTTTT. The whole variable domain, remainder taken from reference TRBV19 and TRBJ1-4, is DGGITQSPKYLFRKEGQNVTLSCEQNLNHDAMYWYRQDPGQGLRLIYYSQIVNDFQKGDIAEGYSVSREKKESFPLTVTSAQKNPTAFYLCASSIERDRGRIDEKLFFGSGTQLSVL.

CDR3 coding DNA: TGTGCCAGCAGCTTATCTGTCAGGGCGTCCTACAATGAGCAGTTCTTC. It yields the protein CASSLSVRASYNEQFF. This sequence joins TRBV13 and TRBJ2-1; possibly TRBD1 for D (5 bases). Germline assignment: CDR1 PRHDT and CDR2 FYEKMQ (reference sequence). Between the trimmed V and J ends, which lost 2 bases and 1 base, there was a span of 12 bases. The CDR3 covers 16 residues.

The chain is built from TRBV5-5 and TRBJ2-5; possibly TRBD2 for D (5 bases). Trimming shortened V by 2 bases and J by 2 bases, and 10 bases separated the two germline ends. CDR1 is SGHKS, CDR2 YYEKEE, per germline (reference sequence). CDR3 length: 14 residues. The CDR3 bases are TGTGCCAGCAGCTTCTACGGCGGGCAAGAGACCCAGTACTTC. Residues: CASSFYGGQETQYF.

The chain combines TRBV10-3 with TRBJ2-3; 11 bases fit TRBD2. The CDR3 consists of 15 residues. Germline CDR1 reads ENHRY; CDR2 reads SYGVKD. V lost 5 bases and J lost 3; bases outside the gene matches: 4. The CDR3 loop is CAISTSGSRTDTQYF. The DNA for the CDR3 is TGTGCCATCAGTACTAGCGGGAGTAGGACAGATACGCAGTATTTT.

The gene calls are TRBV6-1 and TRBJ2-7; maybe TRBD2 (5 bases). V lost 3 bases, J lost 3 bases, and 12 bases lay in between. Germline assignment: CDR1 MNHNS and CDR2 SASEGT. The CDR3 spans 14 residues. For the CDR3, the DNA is TGTGCCAGCAGTGAGGCCCCGGGAAGCTACGAGCAGTACTTC. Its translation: CASSEAPGSYEQYF.

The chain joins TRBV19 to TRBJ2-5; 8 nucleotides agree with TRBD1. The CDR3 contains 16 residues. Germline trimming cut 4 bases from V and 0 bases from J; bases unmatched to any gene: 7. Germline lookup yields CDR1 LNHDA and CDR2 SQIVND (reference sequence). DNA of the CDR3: TGTGCCAGTAGTACTCGGACAGGGAGGAACCAAGAGACCCAGTACTTC. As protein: CASSTRTGRNQETQYF. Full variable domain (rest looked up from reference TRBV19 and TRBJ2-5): DGGITQSPKYLFRKEGQNVTLSCEQNLNHDAMYWYRQDPGQGLRLIYYSQIVNDFQKGDIAEGYSVSREKKESFPLTVTSAQKNPTAFYLCASSTRTGRNQETQYFGPGTRLLVL.